These T cell receptor beta chains were read from a single sample in a study of blood T cell repertoires in COVID-19. Clones were sequenced by immunoSEQ multiplex PCR, and TCRdb holds only the in-frame ones, with some missing. The sample consists of 100,000 or so clones, 65% to 85% of them appearing once. Sequenced sample: peripheral blood. The receptors shown here come from a man in his 70s with active or convalescent COVID-19. Both conserved end residues are part of each CDR3. Each record gives: clone size, D gene, J gene, V gene, CDR3 length, CDR3 protein, CDR3 DNA. D genes are given only for firm matches. Part of the rows lack a size; the others show once, few, many or a class for expanded clones.

clone_size: few
d_call: NA
j_call: TRBJ2-7
v_call: TRBV5-4
cdr3_length: 16
cdr3_aa: CASSSLSQGLSYEQYF
cdr3_nt: TGTGCCAGCAGCTCCCTATCCCAGGGTCTCTCCTACGAGCAGTACTTC

clone_size: NA
d_call: NA
j_call: TRBJ1-5
v_call: TRBV4-1
cdr3_length: 14
cdr3_aa: CASSQSAGNQPQHF
cdr3_nt: TGCGCCAGCAGCCAAAGTGCGGGGAATCAGCCCCAGCATTTT

clone_size: NA
d_call: NA
j_call: TRBJ1-2
v_call: TRBV28
cdr3_length: 15
cdr3_aa: CASRVGLWDEDGYTF
cdr3_nt: TGTGCCAGCAGGGTGGGACTGTGGGACGAGGACGGCTACACCTTC

clone_size: few
d_call: TRBD1
j_call: TRBJ1-6
v_call: TRBV27
cdr3_length: 15
cdr3_aa: CASSFGDREGSPLHF
cdr3_nt: TGTGCCAGCAGTTTCGGGGACAGGGAAGGTTCACCCCTCCACTTT

clone_size: NA
d_call: NA
j_call: TRBJ1-1
v_call: TRBV25-1
cdr3_length: 14
cdr3_aa: CASSRAGRSTEAFF
cdr3_nt: TGTGCCAGCAGTAGGGCTGGGAGGTCCACTGAAGCTTTCTTT

clone_size: NA
d_call: NA
j_call: TRBJ1-1
v_call: TRBV4-3
cdr3_length: 13
cdr3_aa: CASSQAGYTEAFF
cdr3_nt: TGCGCCAGCAGCCAAGCGGGTTACACTGAAGCTTTCTTT

clone_size: NA
d_call: NA
j_call: TRBJ1-3
v_call: TRBV29-1
cdr3_length: 16
cdr3_aa: CSVPPRDTSSGNTIYF
cdr3_nt: TGCAGCGTTCCACCCAGGGACACGAGCTCTGGAAACACCATATATTTT

clone_size: NA
d_call: TRBD1
j_call: TRBJ2-3
v_call: TRBV6-5
cdr3_length: 15
cdr3_aa: CASSRRDRGTDTQYF
cdr3_nt: TGTGCCAGCAGTCGCCGGGACAGGGGGACAGATACGCAGTATTTT

clone_size: NA
d_call: NA
j_call: TRBJ2-2
v_call: TRBV9
cdr3_length: 14
cdr3_aa: CASSVAWNTGELFF
cdr3_nt: TGTGCCAGCAGCGTAGCCTGGAACACCGGGGAGCTGTTTTTT

clone_size: NA
d_call: TRBD1
j_call: TRBJ1-3
v_call: TRBV2
cdr3_length: 16
cdr3_aa: CASSLGTGGSGNTIYF
cdr3_nt: TGTGCCAGCAGTTTAGGGACAGGGGGCTCTGGAAACACCATATATTTT

clone_size: NA
d_call: TRBD1
j_call: TRBJ2-7
v_call: TRBV6-6
cdr3_length: 14
cdr3_aa: CASLFGTGVYEQYF
cdr3_nt: TGTGCCAGCCTCTTTGGGACAGGGGTTTACGAGCAGTACTTC

clone_size: NA
d_call: NA
j_call: TRBJ1-1
v_call: TRBV7-2
cdr3_length: 13
cdr3_aa: CASSLNRETEAFF
cdr3_nt: TGTGCCAGCAGCTTAAACAGGGAAACTGAAGCTTTCTTT

clone_size: NA
d_call: NA
j_call: TRBJ2-1
v_call: TRBV28
cdr3_length: 18
cdr3_aa: CASSAIVTAGRTYNEQFF
cdr3_nt: TGTGCCAGCAGTGCCATTGTTACGGCGGGGCGCACCTACAATGAGCAGTTCTTC

clone_size: NA
d_call: NA
j_call: TRBJ2-7
v_call: TRBV7-9
cdr3_length: 14
cdr3_aa: CASSGTSTTAEQYF
cdr3_nt: TGTGCCAGCAGCGGAACCTCTACGACAGCCGAGCAGTACTTC

clone_size: NA
d_call: NA
j_call: TRBJ1-2
v_call: TRBV29-1
cdr3_length: 14
cdr3_aa: CSLWEPAANYGYTF
cdr3_nt: TGCAGCCTTTGGGAGCCAGCAGCTAACTATGGCTACACCTTC

clone_size: NA
d_call: NA
j_call: TRBJ1-1
v_call: TRBV5-6
cdr3_length: 15
cdr3_aa: CASNAGEQGLGEAFF
cdr3_nt: TGTGCCAGCAACGCGGGTGAGCAGGGGCTTGGTGAAGCTTTCTTT

clone_size: NA
d_call: NA
j_call: TRBJ2-5
v_call: TRBV11-2
cdr3_length: 14
cdr3_aa: CASSSQGYRETQYF
cdr3_nt: TGTGCCAGCAGCTCGCAGGGTTACCGGGAGACCCAGTACTTC

clone_size: NA
d_call: TRBD2
j_call: TRBJ2-7
v_call: TRBV7-2
cdr3_length: 18
cdr3_aa: CASSPPGVLAGASYEQYF
cdr3_nt: TGTGCCAGCAGCCCTCCCGGTGTGCTAGCGGGGGCTTCCTACGAGCAGTACTTC

clone_size: NA
d_call: NA
j_call: TRBJ1-4
v_call: TRBV12-3/TRBV12-4
cdr3_length: 13
cdr3_aa: CASSLSGAEKLFF
cdr3_nt: TGTGCCAGCAGTTTATCAGGGGCTGAAAAACTGTTTTTT

clone_size: once
d_call: TRBD1
j_call: TRBJ2-3
v_call: TRBV5-1
cdr3_length: 17
cdr3_aa: CASSTRVGQGERGTQYF
cdr3_nt: TGCGCCAGCAGCACACGGGTGGGACAGGGGGAGAGAGGTACGCAGTATTTT

clone_size: NA
d_call: NA
j_call: TRBJ1-4
v_call: TRBV5-4
cdr3_length: 16
cdr3_aa: CASSSSVGDSYKKLFF
cdr3_nt: TGTGCCAGCAGCTCAAGTGTAGGAGACAGCTACAAAAAACTGTTTTTT

clone_size: NA
d_call: NA
j_call: TRBJ1-1
v_call: TRBV28
cdr3_length: 12
cdr3_aa: CASSVGPVEAFF
cdr3_nt: TGTGCCAGCAGTGTTGGCCCCGTTGAAGCTTTCTTT

clone_size: NA
d_call: NA
j_call: TRBJ1-4
v_call: TRBV6-1
cdr3_length: 12
cdr3_aa: CASSEGGEKLFF
cdr3_nt: TGTGCCAGCAGTGAAGGAGGAGAAAAACTGTTTTTT

clone_size: NA
d_call: TRBD1
j_call: TRBJ1-4
v_call: TRBV6-5
cdr3_length: 14
cdr3_aa: CASRWTGGNEKLFF
cdr3_nt: TGTGCCAGCAGATGGACAGGGGGAAATGAAAAACTGTTTTTT

clone_size: NA
d_call: NA
j_call: TRBJ2-7
v_call: TRBV5-1
cdr3_length: 15
cdr3_aa: CASSWGDSSSYEQYF
cdr3_nt: TGCGCCAGCAGTTGGGGTGACAGCAGCTCCTACGAGCAGTACTTC

clone_size: NA
d_call: TRBD1
j_call: TRBJ2-7
v_call: TRBV5-1
cdr3_length: 13
cdr3_aa: CASSRDSTYEQYF
cdr3_nt: TGCGCCAGCAGCAGGGACAGCACCTACGAGCAGTACTTC

clone_size: NA
d_call: TRBD2
j_call: TRBJ2-5
v_call: TRBV29-1
cdr3_length: 14
cdr3_aa: CSVEIAGVQETQYF
cdr3_nt: TGCAGCGTTGAGATAGCGGGGGTACAAGAGACCCAGTACTTC

clone_size: NA
d_call: TRBD1
j_call: TRBJ2-3
v_call: TRBV28
cdr3_length: 15
cdr3_aa: CASRSTGGGTDTQYF
cdr3_nt: TGTGCCAGCAGGTCCACAGGGGGCGGCACAGATACGCAGTATTTT

clone_size: NA
d_call: TRBD1
j_call: TRBJ2-7
v_call: TRBV19
cdr3_length: 14
cdr3_aa: CASSITGQGSEQYF
cdr3_nt: TGTGCCAGTAGTATAACGGGACAGGGGTCGGAGCAGTACTTC

clone_size: NA
d_call: TRBD1
j_call: TRBJ2-7
v_call: TRBV6-6
cdr3_length: 15
cdr3_aa: CASSLTWTGVVEQYF
cdr3_nt: TGTGCCAGCAGCCTTACCTGGACAGGGGTCGTCGAGCAGTACTTC

clone_size: NA
d_call: NA
j_call: TRBJ2-3
v_call: TRBV18
cdr3_length: 16
cdr3_aa: CASSPPGGLATDTQYF
cdr3_nt: TGTGCCAGCTCACCCCCCGGGGGTCTAGCCACAGATACGCAGTATTTT

clone_size: few
d_call: TRBD2
j_call: TRBJ2-1
v_call: TRBV30
cdr3_length: 13
cdr3_aa: CAWSRAGGPKQFF
cdr3_nt: TGTGCCTGGAGTCGTGCGGGGGGACCTAAGCAGTTCTTC

clone_size: few
d_call: TRBD2
j_call: TRBJ2-3
v_call: TRBV7-9
cdr3_length: 16
cdr3_aa: CASSLLAGGLGDTQYF
cdr3_nt: TGTGCCAGCAGCCTCCTAGCGGGGGGGCTAGGAGATACGCAGTATTTT

clone_size: few
d_call: TRBD2
j_call: TRBJ2-7
v_call: TRBV9
cdr3_length: 15
cdr3_aa: CASSRTSGGVYEQYF
cdr3_nt: TGTGCCAGCAGCAGGACTAGCGGGGGGGTCTACGAGCAGTACTTC

clone_size: NA
d_call: TRBD2
j_call: TRBJ2-1
v_call: TRBV5-6
cdr3_length: 16
cdr3_aa: CASRYMGLAGNNEQFF
cdr3_nt: TGTGCCAGCAGATACATGGGGCTAGCGGGGAACAATGAGCAGTTCTTC

clone_size: NA
d_call: NA
j_call: TRBJ1-4
v_call: TRBV5-3
cdr3_length: 19
cdr3_aa: CARSLGGPDGRPCNEKLFF
cdr3_nt: TGTGCCAGAAGCTTGGGAGGGCCGGATGGGCGTCCATGTAATGAAAAACTGTTTTTT

clone_size: few
d_call: NA
j_call: TRBJ2-7
v_call: TRBV18
cdr3_length: 12
cdr3_aa: CASSPKGQEQYF
cdr3_nt: TGTGCCAGCTCACCTAAGGGGCAGGAGCAGTACTTC

clone_size: NA
d_call: NA
j_call: TRBJ1-2
v_call: TRBV5-1
cdr3_length: 17
cdr3_aa: CASSLAVLLTGKDGYTF
cdr3_nt: TGCGCCAGCAGCTTGGCCGTCCTCCTTACAGGGAAAGATGGCTACACCTTC

clone_size: NA
d_call: TRBD1
j_call: TRBJ1-2
v_call: TRBV7-2
cdr3_length: 14
cdr3_aa: CASSTDRADYGYTF
cdr3_nt: TGTGCCAGCAGCACGGACAGGGCCGACTATGGCTACACCTTC

clone_size: once
d_call: NA
j_call: TRBJ2-3
v_call: TRBV6-6
cdr3_length: 15
cdr3_aa: CASSYGGLSTDTQYF
cdr3_nt: TGTGCCAGCAGTTACGGGGGCCTTAGCACAGATACGCAGTATTTT

clone_size: NA
d_call: NA
j_call: TRBJ2-7
v_call: TRBV30
cdr3_length: 12
cdr3_aa: CAWRKPGHQQYF
cdr3_nt: TGTGCCTGGAGGAAACCGGGACACCAGCAGTACTTC

clone_size: once
d_call: NA
j_call: TRBJ2-3
v_call: TRBV11-3
cdr3_length: 14
cdr3_aa: CASSRRDNTDTQYF
cdr3_nt: TGTGCCAGCAGCCGCCGGGACAACACAGATACGCAGTATTTT

clone_size: NA
d_call: NA
j_call: TRBJ2-1
v_call: TRBV27
cdr3_length: 15
cdr3_aa: CASSLWGLQGGEQFF
cdr3_nt: TGTGCCAGCAGTTTATGGGGTCTGCAGGGCGGTGAGCAGTTCTTC

clone_size: few
d_call: NA
j_call: TRBJ1-1
v_call: TRBV28
cdr3_length: 12
cdr3_aa: CASSSSTTEAFF
cdr3_nt: TGTGCCAGCAGTTCTAGTACCACTGAAGCTTTCTTT

clone_size: once
d_call: TRBD2
j_call: TRBJ2-5
v_call: TRBV5-4
cdr3_length: 14
cdr3_aa: CASSSGTSAETQYF
cdr3_nt: TGTGCCAGCAGCTCCGGGACTAGCGCAGAGACCCAGTACTTC

clone_size: few
d_call: TRBD1
j_call: TRBJ1-6
v_call: TRBV5-1
cdr3_length: 16
cdr3_aa: CASSHQGALLDSPLHF
cdr3_nt: TGCGCCAGCAGCCACCAGGGGGCGCTTTTAGATTCACCCCTCCACTTT

clone_size: NA
d_call: NA
j_call: TRBJ2-3
v_call: TRBV5-5
cdr3_length: 15
cdr3_aa: CASSPTGTRRYVQYF
cdr3_nt: TGTGCCAGCAGCCCTACTGGGACAAGAAGATACGTCCAGTATTTT